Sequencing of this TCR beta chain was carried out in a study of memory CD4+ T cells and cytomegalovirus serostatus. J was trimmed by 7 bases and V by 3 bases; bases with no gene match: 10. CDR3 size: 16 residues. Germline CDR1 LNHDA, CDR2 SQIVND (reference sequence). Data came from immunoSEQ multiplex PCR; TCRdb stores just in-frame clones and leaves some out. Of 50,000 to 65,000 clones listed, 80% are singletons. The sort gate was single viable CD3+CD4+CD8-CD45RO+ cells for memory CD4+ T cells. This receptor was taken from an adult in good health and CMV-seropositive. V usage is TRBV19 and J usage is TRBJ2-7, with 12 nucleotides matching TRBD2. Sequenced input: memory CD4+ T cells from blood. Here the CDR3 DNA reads TGTGCCAGTAGTATCGCGGCTAGCGGGAGGGCCGGTGAGCAGTACTTC. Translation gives CASSIAASGRAGEQYF.